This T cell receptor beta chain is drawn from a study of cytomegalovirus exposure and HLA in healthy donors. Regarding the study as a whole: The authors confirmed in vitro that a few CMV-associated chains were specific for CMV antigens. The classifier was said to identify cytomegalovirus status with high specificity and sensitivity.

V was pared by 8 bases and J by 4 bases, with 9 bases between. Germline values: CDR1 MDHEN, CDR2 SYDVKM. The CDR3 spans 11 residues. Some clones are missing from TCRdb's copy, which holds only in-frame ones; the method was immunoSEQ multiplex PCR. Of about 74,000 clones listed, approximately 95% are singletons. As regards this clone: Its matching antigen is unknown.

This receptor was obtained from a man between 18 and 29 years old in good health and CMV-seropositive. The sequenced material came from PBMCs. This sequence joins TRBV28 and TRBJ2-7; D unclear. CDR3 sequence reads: CASGFGYEQYF. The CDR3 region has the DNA TGTGCCAGCGGGTTCGGGTACGAGCAGTACTTC. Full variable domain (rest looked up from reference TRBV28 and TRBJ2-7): DVKVTQSSRYLVKRTGEKVFLECVQDMDHENMFWYRQDPGLGLRLIYFSYDVKMKEKGDIPEGYSVSREKKERFSLILESASTNQTSMYLCASGFGYEQYFGPGTRLTVT.